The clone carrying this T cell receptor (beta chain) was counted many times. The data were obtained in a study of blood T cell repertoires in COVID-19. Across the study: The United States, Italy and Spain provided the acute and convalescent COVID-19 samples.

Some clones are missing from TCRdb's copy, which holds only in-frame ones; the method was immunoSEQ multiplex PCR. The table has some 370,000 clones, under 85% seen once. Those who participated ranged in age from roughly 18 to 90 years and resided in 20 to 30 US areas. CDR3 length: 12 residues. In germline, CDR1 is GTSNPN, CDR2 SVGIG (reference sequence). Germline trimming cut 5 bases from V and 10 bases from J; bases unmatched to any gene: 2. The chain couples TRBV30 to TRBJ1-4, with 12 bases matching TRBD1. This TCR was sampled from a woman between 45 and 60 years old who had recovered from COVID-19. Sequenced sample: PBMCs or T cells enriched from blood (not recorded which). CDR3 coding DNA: TGTGCCTGGGGGACAGGGGGCCCAAAACTGTTTTTT. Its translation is CAWGTGGPKLFF.